This is a list of T cell receptor beta chains from one sample in a study of metastatic and nonmetastatic thyroid tumors. TCRdb reassembled clones from the PCR reads with MiXCR. Seen here are roughly 48,000 clones, approximately 20% observed once, and the top ten hold 3% to 4%. Source material: blood. The receptors shown here come from a male donor with papillary thyroid cancer or a benign thyroid nodule (not recorded which). Some clones in this sample may be carry-over from other donors' samples. Each CDR3 is given with its conserved first and last residue. The D gene is left open where the match is weak.

>TRBV4-1|TRBJ1-4|-
CASSQEGLRLFF
>TRBV4-1|TRBJ1-1|-
CASSQDLGHITALNTEAFF
>TRBV7-2|TRBJ1-1|TRBD1
CASFRDRATEAFF
>TRBV12-3/TRBV12-4|TRBJ1-2|-
CASSLSGGRGYTF
>TRBV20-1|TRBJ2-7|TRBD2
CSAREWGGPYEQYF
>TRBV5-4|TRBJ1-1|-
CASSPGGRGTGTEAFF
>TRBV19|TRBJ1-4|TRBD1
CASSQNRGSNEKLFF
>TRBV19|TRBJ2-1|TRBD2
CASSSGGANEQFF
>TRBV20-1|TRBJ2-1|-
CSARARRWTPNEQFF
>TRBV28|TRBJ2-3|TRBD1
CASSQGAGDTDTQYF
>TRBV13|TRBJ2-1|TRBD2
CASSSGRGNEQFF
>TRBV10-3|TRBJ2-7|-
CAIRSPQGYYEQYF
>TRBV4-1|TRBJ1-1|TRBD1
CASSPVRGPGYTEAFF
>TRBV28|TRBJ2-3|TRBD2
CASRPGGYTDTQYF
>TRBV12-3/TRBV12-4|TRBJ1-5|TRBD1
CASRGTGIQPQHF
>TRBV7-8|TRBJ1-3|-
CASSLRQASGNTIYF
>TRBV27|TRBJ2-1|TRBD1
CASSSGTGGYNEQFF
>TRBV6-1|TRBJ1-3|-
CANKRAPDRSSGNTIYF
>TRBV20-1|TRBJ1-5|-
CSASLGGYRQPQHF
>TRBV12-3/TRBV12-4|TRBJ2-3|-
CASSQGQGRTDTQYF
>TRBV18|TRBJ2-2|-
CASSPRGNSNTGELFF
>TRBV3-1|TRBJ2-3|-
CASSQRRETELRTDTQYF
>TRBV5-1|TRBJ2-7|-
CASSDSFYEQYF
>TRBV12-3/TRBV12-4|TRBJ1-1|-
CASSLTGSTVFTEAFF
>TRBV28|TRBJ2-3|-
CASSLGAALRTDTQYF
>TRBV11-2|TRBJ2-3|TRBD2
CASSPGGSGSTDTQYF
>TRBV28|TRBJ1-6|TRBD1
CARASGTGASPLQF
>TRBV6-2/TRBV6-3|TRBJ1-6|-
CASSYADPENSPLHF
>TRBV18|TRBJ2-5|-
CASSPTRGMGETQYF
>TRBV12-3/TRBV12-4|TRBJ1-1|-
CASSPRDNTEAFF
>TRBV27|TRBJ2-7|-
CASIDSSREQYF
>TRBV6-1|TRBJ2-5|-
CASKVGRTQETQYF
>TRBV20-1|TRBJ1-6|TRBD1
CSARPGRGRPYSPLHF
>TRBV12-3/TRBV12-4|TRBJ1-6|-
CASSVANSPLHF
>TRBV5-6|TRBJ1-2|-
CASSLGDYGYTF
>TRBV20-1|TRBJ2-7|TRBD1
CSARQGEYEQYF
>TRBV7-9|TRBJ1-3|TRBD1
CASSEDRVSGNTIYF
>TRBV5-1|TRBJ2-5|-
CASSLVGRQETQYF
>TRBV5-1|TRBJ2-1|TRBD1
CASRPGTGYLYEQFF
>TRBV2|TRBJ2-6|-
CASKRAQTSSGANVLTF
>TRBV30|TRBJ1-1|-
CAWSVPGRRGISTEAFF
>TRBV7-8|TRBJ2-3|-
CASSLSDTQYF
>TRBV20-1|TRBJ1-5|-
CSASEAGIGQPQHF
>TRBV27|TRBJ2-2|TRBD2
CASSSLLAGANTGELFF
>TRBV6-1|TRBJ2-5|-
CASIAQGLSETQYF
>TRBV5-1|TRBJ1-2|-
CASSSSQRGYTF
>TRBV12-3/TRBV12-4|TRBJ1-2|-
CALQEGNYGYTF
>TRBV19|TRBJ1-2|-
CASSGRDGANYGYTF
>TRBV4-1|TRBJ2-5|-
CASSQDRLQETQYF
>TRBV10-3|TRBJ2-3|-
CAISETKRAEQGRTDTQYF
>TRBV11-3|TRBJ2-2|-
CASSSRGNTGELFF
>TRBV27|TRBJ1-6|-
CASSLIWRPYNSPLHF
>TRBV5-6|TRBJ2-5|-
CASSLVLQETQYF
>TRBV2|TRBJ1-5|TRBD1
CASSLRDRRQPQHF
>TRBV6-5|TRBJ1-5|TRBD1
CASSLMGTGKYGNQPQHF
>TRBV6-2/TRBV6-3|TRBJ2-7|-
CASSYGQTIAYEQYF
>TRBV5-1|TRBJ2-1|TRBD1
CASSLTGTGTHEQFF